This TCR beta chain is drawn from a study of T cell clonality in common variable immunodeficiency. V was trimmed by 3 bases and J by 5 bases, leaving 8 bases between them. CDR1 and CDR2 (germline): LNHNV, YYDKDF (reference sequence). This CDR3 has 13 residues. This clone was counted many times. The read is 3 residues too short to cover the CDR3 end, so that end is filled in from the germline J gene. Each donor provided about 4.5 to 9 ml of heparinized whole blood. The protocol was immunoSEQ multiplex PCR, while the TCRdb copy is restricted to in-frame clones and leaves out a portion. This repertoire holds 30,000 to 40,000 clones, and none appear only once.

V is TRBV15 and J is TRBJ1-5, with a possible D match to TRBD1 (6 bases). The receptor's source is a person between 18 and 75 years old in good health. Sequenced sample: peripheral blood mononuclear cells. Incomplete CDR3 DNA: TGTGCCACCAGCAGGAAGGGGGATCAGCCC. This sequence encodes CATSRKGDQP. The entire CDR3 is CATSRKGDQPQHF.